Presented here are 21 T cell receptor beta chains from one specimen sequenced in a study of blood T cell repertoires in COVID-19. Libraries were prepared by immunoSEQ multiplex PCR; TCRdb keeps only in-frame clonotypes and omits some of them. The sample has about 310,000 clones, 70% to 90% seen once; the top ten hold roughly a tenth. Sequenced: PBMCs or T cells enriched from blood (not recorded which). Source of these receptors: a middle-aged woman who had recovered from COVID-19.

This clone has just a few counts. This sequence joins TRBV19 and TRBJ2-2; the D gene is possibly TRBD2 (6 bases). Germline loops: CDR1 LNHDA, CDR2 SQIVND (reference sequence). This CDR3 spans 14 amino acids. V lost 3 bases and J lost 6, with 11 bases in between. In DNA form, the CDR3 reads TGTGCCAGTAGTATGTCCCCTAGCGCCGGGGAGCTGTTTTTT. It is translated as CASSMSPSAGELFF. The variable domain in full, with the rest retrieved from reference TRBV19 and TRBJ2-2, is DGGITQSPKYLFRKEGQNVTLSCEQNLNHDAMYWYRQDPGQGLRLIYYSQIVNDFQKGDIAEGYSVSREKKESFPLTVTSAQKNPTAFYLCASSMSPSAGELFFGEGSRLTVL.

Here the CDR3 reads CASKGGSGTAYGYTF. As DNA, the CDR3 is TGTGCCAGCAAGGGAGGTTCCGGGACCGCCTATGGCTACACCTTC. J is TRBJ1-2 and V is TRBV2; possible D gene TRBD1, 5 bases. Germline V gives CDR1 SNHLY, CDR2 FYNNEI. V shed 7 bases and J shed 4 bases, with 19 bases lying between them. This CDR3 spans 15 amino acids. The whole variable domain, remainder taken from reference TRBV2 and TRBJ1-2, is EPEVTQTPSHQVTQMGQEVILRCVPISNHLYFYWYRQILGQKVEFLVSFYNNEISEKSEIFDDQFSVERPDGSNFTLKIRSTKLEDSAMYFCASKGGSGTAYGYTFGSGTRLTVV.

This clone has a single count. The chain has TRBV7-2 and TRBJ1-1; 9 bases agree with TRBD1. Germline V gene data show CDR1 as SGHTA and CDR2 as FQGNSA. The CDR3 loop spans 16 amino acids. Trimming cost V 3 bases and J 5 bases; bases outside gene matches: 10. The CDR3 spells CASSLVPQGAVTEAFF. CDR3 nucleotide sequence: TGTGCCAGCAGCTTGGTGCCACAGGGGGCTGTTACTGAAGCTTTCTTT.

CDR3 sequence reads: CASSPGTGTMNTEAFF. The CDR3 nucleotides are TGTGCCAGCAGCCCCGGGACAGGGACCATGAACACTGAAGCTTTCTTT. The chain joins TRBV9 to TRBJ1-1; 9 positions agree with TRBD1. The CDR3 has 16 residues. Germline CDR1 reads SGDLS; CDR2 reads YYNGEE. V lost 4 bases to trimming and J lost 0 bases; unmatched junction nucleotides: 7.

The chain combines TRBV19 with TRBJ1-2, with TRBD1 as a possible D gene (5 bases). The germline gives CDR1 LNHDA, CDR2 SQIVND (reference sequence). The CDR3 has 12 residues. V dropped 3 bases and J dropped 3 bases, with 5 bases sitting between them. In DNA, the CDR3 is TGTGCCAGTAGTATCAGGGACTATGGCTACACCTTC. Protein product: CASSIRDYGYTF. Full variable domain (remainder filled in from reference TRBV19 and TRBJ1-2): DGGITQSPKYLFRKEGQNVTLSCEQNLNHDAMYWYRQDPGQGLRLIYYSQIVNDFQKGDIAEGYSVSREKKESFPLTVTSAQKNPTAFYLCASSIRDYGYTFGSGTRLTVV.

The genes are TRBV9 and TRBJ2-5; D is undetermined. This CDR3 is built from 13 residues. Looked up from germline, CDR1 is SGDLS and CDR2 is YYNGEE. The germline V and J ends were trimmed by 0 bases and 2 bases, with 5 bases remaining between them. For the CDR3, the DNA is TGTGCCAGCAGCGTAGATGTACAAGAGACCCAGTACTTC. It encodes CASSVDVQETQYF.

V is TRBV19 and J is TRBJ2-1; tentative D call: TRBD2 (5 bases). The CDR3 sequence is 13 residues long. V lost 6 bases and J 9 bases, leaving 15 bases between the germline ends. Germline-derived CDR1 and CDR2 are LNHDA and SQIVND (reference sequence). The CDR3 DNA follows: TGTGCCAGTAGCAGCACTAGGTTCGGTGAGCAGTTCTTC. It codes for CASSSTRFGEQFF.

The chain combines TRBV9 with TRBJ1-5; weak D call: TRBD1 (6 bases). Trimming took off 3 bases at V and 5 bases at J, with 15 bases between the two ends. This CDR3 contains 15 residues. Germline V gene sequence: CDR1 SGDLS, CDR2 YYNGEE. Here the CDR3 reads CASSETGNRDQPQHF. In DNA, the CDR3 is TGTGCCAGCAGCGAAACAGGGAATAGAGATCAGCCCCAGCATTTT.

The chain employs TRBV6-5 and TRBJ2-2; TRBD1 matches 7 bases. The ends lost 6 bases at V and 3 bases at J; junction bases unmatched: 7. Germline V gives CDR1 MNHEY, CDR2 SVGAGI. This CDR3 is built from 15 residues. CDR3 DNA sequence: TGTGCCAGCAGGATAAGGGACAGTTACACCGGGGAGCTGTTTTTT. Translating it yields CASRIRDSYTGELFF.

Here the CDR3 reads CASSFGVIPGVPYEQYF. DNA of the CDR3: TGTGCCAGCAGCTTTGGAGTAATACCAGGGGTCCCCTACGAGCAGTACTTC. V usage is TRBV5-6 and J usage is TRBJ2-7, with a tentative D call TRBD1 (6 bases). The germline V and J ends were trimmed by 2 bases and 2 bases, with 20 bases remaining between them. The germline V gene encodes CDR1 SGHDT and CDR2 YYEEEE. This CDR3 comprises 17 residues.

The chain uses TRBV27 and TRBJ1-1; a weak D match, TRBD1 (6 bases). V was trimmed by 3 bases and J by 4 bases, leaving 12 bases between them. Germline CDR1 MNHEY, CDR2 SMNVEV (reference sequence). The CDR3 consists of 14 residues. This chain's CDR3 is CASSLGGLSTEAFF. The CDR3 bases are TGTGCCAGCAGTTTGGGGGGGCTTAGCACTGAAGCTTTCTTT.

V and J are TRBV5-1 and TRBJ2-2; D is unclear. Trimming stripped 0 bases from V and 0 bases from J, with 3 bases between. This CDR3 has 14 residues. Germline V gives CDR1 SGHRS, CDR2 YFSETQ. The chain's CDR3 is CASSLAANTGELFF. CDR3 sequence (DNA): TGCGCCAGCAGCTTGGCAGCGAACACCGGGGAGCTGTTTTTT.

The rearrangement joins TRBV19 to TRBJ2-5, with D unclear. This CDR3 has 14 residues. Germline-derived CDR1 and CDR2 are LNHDA and SQIVND (reference sequence). Trimming pared 6 bases from V and 5 bases from J, leaving 16 bases between. DNA of the CDR3: TGTGCCAGTAGCACCCGTGGGCCCCACGAGACCCAGTACTTC. Translating it yields CASSTRGPHETQYF. Combining the CDR3 with reference TRBV19 and TRBJ2-5 gives the whole variable domain DGGITQSPKYLFRKEGQNVTLSCEQNLNHDAMYWYRQDPGQGLRLIYYSQIVNDFQKGDIAEGYSVSREKKESFPLTVTSAQKNPTAFYLCASSTRGPHETQYFGPGTRLLVL.

The genes are TRBV19 and TRBJ2-7; no reliable D call. The length of the CDR3 is 14 residues. From germline, CDR1 is LNHDA and CDR2 SQIVND (reference sequence). Trimming took 4 bases from V and 6 from J, leaving 16 bases between them. CDR3 bases: TGTGCCAGTAGTACCCAAACTGCTTCCCCCGAGCAGTACTTC. Protein sequence: CASSTQTASPEQYF.

V and J are TRBV24-1 and TRBJ1-2; no clear D gene. The V end lost 3 bases, the J end lost 1 base, and 8 bases lay between the germline ends. CDR3 size: 14 residues. Germline V gene sequence: CDR1 KGHDR, CDR2 SFDVKD. DNA for the CDR3: TGTGCCACCAGTGATCCCGGGAGTAACTATGGCTACACCTTC. Residues: CATSDPGSNYGYTF.

V gene TRBV14 combines with J gene TRBJ2-1, with TRBD2 matching 8 bases. Germline V gene data show CDR1 as SGHDN and CDR2 as FVKESK. There are 13 residues in the CDR3. V shed 4 bases and J 8 bases; nucleotides not matched to a gene: 4. CDR3 in amino acids: CASSRGLAYEQFF. As DNA, the CDR3 is TGTGCCAGCAGCCGAGGACTAGCATATGAGCAGTTCTTC.

The chain couples TRBV3-1 (or the pseudogene TRBV3-2) to TRBJ2-3, with 16 bases that match TRBD2. This CDR3 contains 18 residues. Germline lookup yields CDR1 LGHDT and CDR2 YNNKEL (reference sequence). The junction had 4 bases not matched to a gene; V was cut back by 0 bases and J by 4 bases. The CDR3 is CASSQDLGTSGGADTQYF. CDR3 DNA sequence: TGTGCCAGCAGCCAAGATTTGGGGACTAGCGGGGGGGCAGATACGCAGTATTTT.

V and J are TRBV7-9 and TRBJ2-2; the D is unclear. V shed 1 base and J shed 5 bases, with 11 bases lying between them. CDR3 size: 15 residues. Germline V gene sequence: CDR1 SEHNR, CDR2 FQNEAQ (reference sequence). CDR3 sequence: CASSLEVAATGELFF. As DNA, the CDR3 is TGTGCCAGCAGCTTAGAGGTAGCAGCAACCGGGGAGCTGTTTTTT.

The V and J genes are TRBV4-3 and TRBJ1-4, with D unclear. The CDR3 sequence is 16 residues long. Germline V gene sequence: CDR1 LGHNA, CDR2 YSLEER. The ends were cut back, 2 bases at V and 6 bases at J, with 16 bases in the middle. The CDR3 here is CASSQNWAQPHEKLFF. The CDR3 bases are TGCGCCAGCAGCCAAAACTGGGCACAGCCTCATGAAAAACTGTTTTTT.

The CDR3 DNA sequence: TGTGCCACCAGGCCCTCACAGGGTCGAGGCACTGAAGCTTTCTTT. This encodes CATRPSQGRGTEAFF. The gene calls are TRBV24-1 and TRBJ1-1; possibly TRBD1 for D (6 bases). This CDR3 has 15 amino acids. Germline CDR1 KGHDR, CDR2 SFDVKD. Trimming cost V 7 bases and J 4 bases, with 18 bases left between them.

CDR3 region: CASSLDSSNQPQHF. The DNA for the CDR3 is TGTGCCAGCAGCTTGGATAGTAGCAATCAGCCCCAGCATTTT. The chain combines TRBV5-6 with TRBJ1-5, with D hard to call. V was trimmed by 0 bases and J by 0 bases, leaving 4 bases between them. CDR3 size: 14 residues. Looked up from germline, CDR1 is SGHDT and CDR2 is YYEEEE.